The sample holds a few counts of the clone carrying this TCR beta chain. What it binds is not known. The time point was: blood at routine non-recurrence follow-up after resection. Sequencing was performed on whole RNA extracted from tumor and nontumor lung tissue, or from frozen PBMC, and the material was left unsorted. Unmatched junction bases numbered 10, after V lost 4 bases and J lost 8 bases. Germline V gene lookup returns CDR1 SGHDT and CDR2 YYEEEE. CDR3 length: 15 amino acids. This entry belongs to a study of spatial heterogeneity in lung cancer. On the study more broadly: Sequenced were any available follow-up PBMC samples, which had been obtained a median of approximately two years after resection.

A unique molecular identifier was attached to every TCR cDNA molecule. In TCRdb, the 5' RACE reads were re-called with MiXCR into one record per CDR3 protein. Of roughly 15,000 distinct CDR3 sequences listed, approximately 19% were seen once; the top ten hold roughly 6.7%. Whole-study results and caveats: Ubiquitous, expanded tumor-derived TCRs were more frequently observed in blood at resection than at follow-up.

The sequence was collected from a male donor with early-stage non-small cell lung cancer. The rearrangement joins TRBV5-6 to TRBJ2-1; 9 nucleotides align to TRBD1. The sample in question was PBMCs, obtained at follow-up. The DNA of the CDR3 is TGTGCCAGCAGCCGAAACAGGGGGCATAGGTATGAGCAGTTCTTC. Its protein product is CASSRNRGHRYEQFF.